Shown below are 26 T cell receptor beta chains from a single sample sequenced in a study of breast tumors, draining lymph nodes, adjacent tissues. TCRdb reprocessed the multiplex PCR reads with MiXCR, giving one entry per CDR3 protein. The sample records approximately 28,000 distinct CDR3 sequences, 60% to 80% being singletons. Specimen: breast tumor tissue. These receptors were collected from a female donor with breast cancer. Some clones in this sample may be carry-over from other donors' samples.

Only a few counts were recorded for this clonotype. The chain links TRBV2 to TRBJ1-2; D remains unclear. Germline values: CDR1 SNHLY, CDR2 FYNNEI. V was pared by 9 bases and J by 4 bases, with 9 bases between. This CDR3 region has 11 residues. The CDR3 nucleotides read TGTGCCAGTCGTTCGGGCTATGGCTACACCTTC. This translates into CASRSGYGYTF.

CDR3 nucleotides: TGTGCCAGCAGTGCTATGCTGGGACCCCCAGATACGCAGTATTTT. Its protein is CASSAMLGPPDTQYF. The V gene is TRBV11-1, the J gene TRBJ2-3; D may correspond to TRBD1 or TRBD2 (5 bases each). The germline V and J ends were trimmed by 6 bases and 4 bases, with 17 bases remaining between them. The CDR3 totals 15 residues. Germline V gene data show CDR1 as SGHAT and CDR2 as FQDESV (reference sequence).

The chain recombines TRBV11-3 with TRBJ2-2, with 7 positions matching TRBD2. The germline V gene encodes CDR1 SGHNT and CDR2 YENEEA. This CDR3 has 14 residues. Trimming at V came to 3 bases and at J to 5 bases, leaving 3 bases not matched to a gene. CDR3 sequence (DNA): TGTGCCAGCAGCTTGGGCGGGAGTACCGGGGAGCTGTTTTTT. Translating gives CASSLGGSTGELFF.

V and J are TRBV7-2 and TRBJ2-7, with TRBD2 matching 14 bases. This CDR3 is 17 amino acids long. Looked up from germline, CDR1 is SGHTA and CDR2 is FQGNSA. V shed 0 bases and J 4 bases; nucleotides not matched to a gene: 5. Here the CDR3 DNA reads TGTGCCAGCAGCTTAGCGGAGGGGACTAGCGGGAGTTACGAGCAGTACTTC. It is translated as CASSLAEGTSGSYEQYF.

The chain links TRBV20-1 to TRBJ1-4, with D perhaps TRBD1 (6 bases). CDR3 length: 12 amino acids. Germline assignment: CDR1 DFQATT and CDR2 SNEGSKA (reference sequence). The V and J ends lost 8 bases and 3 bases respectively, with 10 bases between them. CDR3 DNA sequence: TGCAGTTCAGGGGTCTCTAATGAAAAACTGTTTTTT. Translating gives CSSGVSNEKLFF.

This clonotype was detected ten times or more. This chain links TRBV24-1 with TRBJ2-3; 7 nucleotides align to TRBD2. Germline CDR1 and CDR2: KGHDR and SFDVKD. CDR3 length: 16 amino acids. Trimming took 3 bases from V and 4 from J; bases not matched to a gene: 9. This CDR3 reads CATSDVSGGSADTQYF. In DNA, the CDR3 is TGTGCCACCAGTGATGTGTCCGGCGGGAGCGCAGATACGCAGTATTTT.

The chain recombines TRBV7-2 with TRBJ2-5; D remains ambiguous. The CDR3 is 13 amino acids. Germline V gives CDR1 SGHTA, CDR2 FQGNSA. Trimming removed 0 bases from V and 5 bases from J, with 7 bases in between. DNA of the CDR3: TGTGCCAGCAGCTTAGCCAGTACGGAGACCCAGTACTTC. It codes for CASSLASTETQYF.

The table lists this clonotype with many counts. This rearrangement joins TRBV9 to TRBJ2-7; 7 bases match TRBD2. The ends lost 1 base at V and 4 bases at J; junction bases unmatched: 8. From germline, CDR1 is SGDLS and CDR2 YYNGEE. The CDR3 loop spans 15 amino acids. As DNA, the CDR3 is TGTGCCAGCAGCGTATCTCCCCTAGCGGCATACGAGCAGTACTTC. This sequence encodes CASSVSPLAAYEQYF.

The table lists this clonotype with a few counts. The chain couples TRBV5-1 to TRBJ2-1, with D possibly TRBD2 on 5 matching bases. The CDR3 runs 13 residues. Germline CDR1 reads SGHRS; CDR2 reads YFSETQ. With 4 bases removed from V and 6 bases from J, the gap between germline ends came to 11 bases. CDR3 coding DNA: TGCGCCAGCAGCAAGGACGGACTCAATGAGCAGTTCTTC. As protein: CASSKDGLNEQFF.

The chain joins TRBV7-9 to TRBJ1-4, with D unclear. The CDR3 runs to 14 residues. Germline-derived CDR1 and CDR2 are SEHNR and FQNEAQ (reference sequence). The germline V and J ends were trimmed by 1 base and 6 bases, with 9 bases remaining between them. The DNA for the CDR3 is TGTGCCAGCAGCTTAGTGGGCACAGATGAAAAACTGTTTTTT. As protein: CASSLVGTDEKLFF.

For the CDR3, the DNA is TGTGCCACCAGTGATGGAGGACAGGGGAACACCGGGGAGCTGTTTTTT. Its translation is CATSDGGQGNTGELFF. The chain has TRBV24-1 and TRBJ2-2, with 8 bases aligning to TRBD1. CDR1 is KGHDR, CDR2 SFDVKD, per germline. Trimming removed 3 bases from V and 1 base from J; junction bases left unmatched: 3. This CDR3 region has 16 residues.

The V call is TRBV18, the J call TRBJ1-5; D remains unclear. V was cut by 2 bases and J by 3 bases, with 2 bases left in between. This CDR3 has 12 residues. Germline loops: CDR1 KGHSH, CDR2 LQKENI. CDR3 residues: CASSPYNQPQHF. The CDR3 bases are TGTGCCAGCTCACCATACAATCAGCCCCAGCATTTT.

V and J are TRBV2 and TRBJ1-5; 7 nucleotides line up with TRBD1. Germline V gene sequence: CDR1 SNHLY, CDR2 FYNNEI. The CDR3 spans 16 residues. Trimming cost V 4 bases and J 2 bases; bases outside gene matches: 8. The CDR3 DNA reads TGTGCCAGCAGTGCGGGAGGGGGCGTAGGCAATCAGCCCCAGCATTTT. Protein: CASSAGGGVGNQPQHF.

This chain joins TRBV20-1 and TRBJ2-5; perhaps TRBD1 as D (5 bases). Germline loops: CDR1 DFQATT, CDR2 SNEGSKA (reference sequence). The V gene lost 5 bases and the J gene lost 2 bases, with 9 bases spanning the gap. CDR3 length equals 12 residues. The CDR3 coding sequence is TGCAGTGCTCCTCGACAGCAAGAGACCCAGTACTTC. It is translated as CSAPRQQETQYF.

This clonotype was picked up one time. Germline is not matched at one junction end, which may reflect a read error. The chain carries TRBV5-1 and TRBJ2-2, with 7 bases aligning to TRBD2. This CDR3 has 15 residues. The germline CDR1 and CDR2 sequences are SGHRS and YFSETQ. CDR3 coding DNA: TGTGCCAGCAGCTTCGAACTAGCGTTTACCGGGGAGCTGTTTTTT. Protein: CASSFELAFTGELFF.

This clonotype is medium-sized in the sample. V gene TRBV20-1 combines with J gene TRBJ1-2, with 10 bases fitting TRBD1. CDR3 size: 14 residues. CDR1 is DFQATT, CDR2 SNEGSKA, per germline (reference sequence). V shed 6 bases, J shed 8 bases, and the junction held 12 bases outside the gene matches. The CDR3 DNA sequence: TGCAGTGCCATAACCGGGACAGGGGTGGGGGGCTACACCTTC. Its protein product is CSAITGTGVGGYTF.

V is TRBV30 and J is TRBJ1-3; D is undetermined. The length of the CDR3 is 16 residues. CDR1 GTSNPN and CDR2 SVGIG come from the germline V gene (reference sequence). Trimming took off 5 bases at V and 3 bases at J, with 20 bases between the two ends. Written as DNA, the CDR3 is TGTGCCTGGGCCCCCATGGGAGGCGAGTTTGGAAACACCATATATTTT. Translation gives CAWAPMGGEFGNTIYF.

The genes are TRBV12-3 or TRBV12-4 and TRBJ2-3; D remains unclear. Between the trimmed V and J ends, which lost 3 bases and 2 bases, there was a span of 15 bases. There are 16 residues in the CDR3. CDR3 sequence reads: CASSFAGGRDTDTQYF. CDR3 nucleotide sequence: TGTGCCAGCAGTTTTGCAGGCGGTAGAGACACAGATACGCAGTATTTT.

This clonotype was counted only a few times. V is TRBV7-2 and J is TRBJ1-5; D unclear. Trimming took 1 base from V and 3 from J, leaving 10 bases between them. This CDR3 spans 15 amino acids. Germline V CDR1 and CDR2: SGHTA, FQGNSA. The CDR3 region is CASSLEGGYNQPQHF. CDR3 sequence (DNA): TGTGCCAGCAGCTTAGAGGGCGGGTACAATCAGCCCCAGCATTTT.

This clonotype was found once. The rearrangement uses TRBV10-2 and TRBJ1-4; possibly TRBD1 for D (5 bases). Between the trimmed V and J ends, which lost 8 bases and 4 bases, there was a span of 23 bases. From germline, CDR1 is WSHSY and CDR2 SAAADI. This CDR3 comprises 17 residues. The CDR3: CASVRLAGQGHNEKLFF. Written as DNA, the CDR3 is TGCGCCAGCGTGCGCCTAGCAGGGCAGGGCCATAATGAAAAACTGTTTTTT.

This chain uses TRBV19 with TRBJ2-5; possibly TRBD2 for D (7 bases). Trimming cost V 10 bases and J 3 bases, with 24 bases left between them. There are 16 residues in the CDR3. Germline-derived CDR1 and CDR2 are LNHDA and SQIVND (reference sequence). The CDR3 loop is CATSKGECGLEETQYF. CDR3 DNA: TGTGCCACCTCGAAGGGGGAATGTGGACTAGAAGAGACCCAGTACTTC.

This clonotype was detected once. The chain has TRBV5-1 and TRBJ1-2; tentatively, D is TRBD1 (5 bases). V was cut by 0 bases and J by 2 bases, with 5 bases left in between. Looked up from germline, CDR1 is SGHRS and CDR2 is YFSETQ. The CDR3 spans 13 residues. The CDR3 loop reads CASSLAGNYGYTF. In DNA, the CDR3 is TGCGCCAGCAGCTTGGCAGGGAACTATGGCTACACCTTC.

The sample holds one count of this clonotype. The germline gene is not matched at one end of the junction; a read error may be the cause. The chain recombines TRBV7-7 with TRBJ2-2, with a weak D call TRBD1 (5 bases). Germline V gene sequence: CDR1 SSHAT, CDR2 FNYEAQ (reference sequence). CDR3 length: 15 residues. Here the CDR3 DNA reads TGTGCTAGCAGTTTACAGGAAGTGAACACCGGGGAGCTGTTTTTT. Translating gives CASSLQEVNTGELFF.

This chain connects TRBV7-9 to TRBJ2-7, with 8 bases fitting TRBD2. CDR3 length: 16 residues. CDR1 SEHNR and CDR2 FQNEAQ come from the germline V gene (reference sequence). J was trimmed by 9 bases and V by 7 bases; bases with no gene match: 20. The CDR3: CASNRLGASGLLVQYF. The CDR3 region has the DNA TGTGCCAGCAATCGCCTTGGGGCTAGCGGGCTTCTGGTGCAGTACTTC.

CDR3 sequence reads: CASRRQGAYEQYF. DNA of the CDR3: TGTGCCAGCAGACGACAGGGGGCCTACGAGCAGTACTTC. The V gene is TRBV14, the J gene TRBJ2-7; 9 bases are shared with TRBD1. Germline trimming cut 6 bases from V and 2 bases from J; bases unmatched to any gene: 2. Germline lookup yields CDR1 SGHDN and CDR2 FVKESK. The CDR3 has 13 residues.

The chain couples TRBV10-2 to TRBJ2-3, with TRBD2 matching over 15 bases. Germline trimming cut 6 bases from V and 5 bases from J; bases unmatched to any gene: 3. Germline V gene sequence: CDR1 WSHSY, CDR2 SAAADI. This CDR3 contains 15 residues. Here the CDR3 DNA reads TGCGCCAGCAGGGGGGGACTAGCGGGGGGAGATACGCAGTATTTT. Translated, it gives CASRGGLAGGDTQYF.